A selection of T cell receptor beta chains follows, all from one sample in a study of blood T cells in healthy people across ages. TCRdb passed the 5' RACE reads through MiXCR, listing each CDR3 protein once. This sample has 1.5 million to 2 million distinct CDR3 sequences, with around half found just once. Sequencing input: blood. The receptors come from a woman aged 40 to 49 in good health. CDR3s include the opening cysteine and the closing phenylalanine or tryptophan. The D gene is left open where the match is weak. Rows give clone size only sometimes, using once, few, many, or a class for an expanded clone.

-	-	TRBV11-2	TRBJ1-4	CASSLFAAANEKLFF	TGTGCCAGCAGCTTATTTGCGGCCGCAAATGAAAAACTGTTTTTT
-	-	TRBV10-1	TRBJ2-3	CASSEGGLDSDTQYF	TGCGCCAGCAGTGAGGGGGGGCTAGATTCAGATACGCAGTATTTT
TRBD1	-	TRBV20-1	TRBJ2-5	CSAPQEQGARETQYF	TGCAGTGCCCCACAGGAACAGGGGGCGCGTGAGACCCAGTACTTC
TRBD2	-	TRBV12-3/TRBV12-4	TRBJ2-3	CASSLDAGGYGDTQYF	TGTGCCAGCAGTTTAGATGCCGGGGGGTATGGAGATACGCAGTATTTT
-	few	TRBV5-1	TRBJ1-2	CASSLEAGRYYGYTF	TGCGCCAGCAGCTTGGAGGCAGGGCGGTACTATGGCTACACCTTC
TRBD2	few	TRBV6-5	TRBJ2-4	CASSYSGGSNIQYF	TGTGCCAGCAGTTACTCGGGGGGGTCCAACATTCAGTACTTC
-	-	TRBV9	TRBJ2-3	CASSGRGTRTDTQYF	TGTGCCAGCAGCGGGAGGGGGACACGCACAGATACGCAGTATTTT
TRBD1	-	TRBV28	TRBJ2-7	CASRGQDIYEQYF	TGTGCCAGCAGAGGACAGGACATTTACGAGCAGTACTTC
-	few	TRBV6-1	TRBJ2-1	CASSPTRSYNEQFF	TGTGCCAGCAGTCCCACTCGCTCCTACAATGAGCAGTTCTTC
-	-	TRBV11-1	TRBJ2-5	CASSARDGVWAQYF	TGTGCCAGCAGCGCGCGGGACGGGGTATGGGCCCAGTACTTC
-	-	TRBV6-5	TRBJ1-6	CASTRSRQAPHLHF	TGTGCCAGCACCAGATCCCGACAGGCTCCACACCTCCACTTT
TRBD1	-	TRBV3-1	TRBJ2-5	CASSRKQGLRETQYF	TGTGCCAGCAGTCGCAAACAGGGGTTACGGGAGACCCAGTACTTC
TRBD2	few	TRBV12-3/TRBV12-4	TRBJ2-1	CASGPIGRGQNEQFF	TGTGCCAGCGGCCCAATTGGGAGGGGCCAGAATGAGCAGTTCTTC
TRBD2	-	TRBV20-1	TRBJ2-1	CSADAGLAGYNEQFF	TGCAGTGCCGACGCTGGACTAGCGGGTTACAATGAGCAGTTCTTC
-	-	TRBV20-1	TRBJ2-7	CSAEGGGVYEQYF	TGCAGTGCTGAAGGAGGGGGTGTCTACGAGCAGTACTTC
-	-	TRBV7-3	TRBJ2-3	CASSPMGRADTQYF	TGTGCCAGCAGCCCCATGGGCCGGGCAGATACGCAGTATTTT
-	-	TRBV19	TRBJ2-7	CASSNTGFVGEQYF	TGTGCCAGTAGTAACACAGGGTTCGTGGGAGAGCAGTACTTC
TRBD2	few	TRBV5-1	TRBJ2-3	CASSLVTSGGGTDTQYF	TGCGCCAGCAGCTTGGTGACTAGCGGGGGGGGCACAGATACGCAGTATTTT
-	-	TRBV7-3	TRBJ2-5	CASSFGGTRQETQYF	TGTGCCAGCAGCTTCGGGGGGACACGCCAAGAGACCCAGTACTTC
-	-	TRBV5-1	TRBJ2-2	CASSWGTRTNTGELFF	TGCGCCAGCAGCTGGGGGACACGAACAAACACCGGGGAGCTGTTTTTT
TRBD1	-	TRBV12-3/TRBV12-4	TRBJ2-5	CASSFGQGWETQYF	TGTGCCAGCAGTTTTGGACAGGGTTGGGAGACCCAGTACTTC
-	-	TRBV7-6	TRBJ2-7	CASSAVYGPYEQYF	TGTGCCAGCAGCGCCGTGTATGGGCCATACGAGCAGTACTTC
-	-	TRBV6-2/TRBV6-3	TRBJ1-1	CASTYVSLNTEAFF	TGTGCCAGCACCTACGTCAGTCTGAACACTGAAGCTTTCTTT
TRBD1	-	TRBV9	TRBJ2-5	CASSMQPSGGGETQYF	TGTGCCAGCAGCATGCAACCTTCAGGGGGCGGTGAGACCCAGTACTTC
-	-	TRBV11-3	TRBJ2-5	CASSFAGTETQYF	TGTGCCAGCAGCTTCGCAGGGACAGAGACCCAGTACTTC
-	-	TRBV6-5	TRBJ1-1	CASSGGPGTEAFF	TGTGCCAGCAGTGGGGGGCCAGGCACTGAAGCTTTCTTT
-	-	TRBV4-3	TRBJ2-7	CASSQLASSSYEQYF	TGCGCCAGCAGCCAACTAGCTTCTAGCTCCTACGAGCAGTACTTC
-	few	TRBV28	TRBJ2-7	CASSFVPGGVEQYF	TGTGCCAGCAGTTTCGTTCCCGGCGGGGTCGAGCAGTACTTC
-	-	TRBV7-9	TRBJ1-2	CASSLPAEGGYTF	TGTGCCAGCAGCTTACCGGCAGAGGGGGGCTACACCTTC
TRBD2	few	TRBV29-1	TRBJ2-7	CSVEERGGGEQYF	TGCAGCGTTGAAGAACGGGGGGGAGGCGAGCAGTACTTC
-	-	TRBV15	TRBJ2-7	CATSREGSGSIQQYF	TGTGCCACCAGCAGAGAAGGCTCAGGCAGTATACAGCAGTACTTC
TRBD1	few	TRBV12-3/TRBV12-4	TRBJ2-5	CASSKGTGWETQYF	TGTGCCAGCAGTAAAGGGACAGGGTGGGAGACCCAGTACTTC
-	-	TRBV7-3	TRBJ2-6	CASSLIPVGAGANVLTF	TGTGCCAGCAGCTTGATTCCTGTGGGGGCTGGGGCCAACGTCCTGACTTTC
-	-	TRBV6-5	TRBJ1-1	CASSETGVTTGAFF	TGTGCCAGCAGTGAGACAGGAGTAACCACTGGAGCTTTCTTT
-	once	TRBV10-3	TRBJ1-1	CAIGEVGRENTEAFF	TGTGCCATCGGTGAGGTCGGCAGAGAGAACACTGAAGCTTTCTTT
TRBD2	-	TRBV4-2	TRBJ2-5	CASSQESSGVHETQYF	TGTGCCAGCAGCCAAGAGTCTAGCGGGGTCCATGAGACCCAGTACTTC
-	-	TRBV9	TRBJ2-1	CASSVDPYTRSNEQFF	TGTGCCAGCAGCGTAGACCCTTATACCAGGAGCAATGAGCAGTTCTTC
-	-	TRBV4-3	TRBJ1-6	CASSQEKSSYNSPLHF	TGCGCCAGCAGCCAAGAAAAGAGCTCCTATAATTCACCCCTCCACTTT
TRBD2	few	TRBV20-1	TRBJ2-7	CSAARLAGGRNEQYF	TGCAGTGCGGCTCGACTAGCGGGGGGGCGAAACGAGCAGTACTTC
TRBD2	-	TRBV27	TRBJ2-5	CASSGLAGAQETQYF	TGTGCCAGCAGTGGGCTAGCGGGGGCCCAAGAGACCCAGTACTTC
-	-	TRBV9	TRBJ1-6	CASSVSAHSPLHF	TGTGCCAGCAGCGTCTCGGCTCATTCACCCCTCCACTTT
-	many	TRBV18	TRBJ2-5	CASSRGRETQYF	TGTGCCAGCAGCCGGGGGCGGGAGACCCAGTACTTC
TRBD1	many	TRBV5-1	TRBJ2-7	CASSRGTGDAYEQYF	TGCGCCAGCAGCCGGGGGACAGGCGATGCCTACGAGCAGTACTTC
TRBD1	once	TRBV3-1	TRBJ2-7	CASSPGYLLRQGEFYEQYF	TGTGCCAGCAGCCCCGGATACCTTTTAAGACAGGGAGAGTTCTACGAGCAGTACTTC
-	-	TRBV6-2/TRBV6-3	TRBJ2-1	CARSYQGPGILSSYNEQFF	TGTGCCCGCAGTTATCAGGGACCGGGGATATTGAGCTCCTACAATGAGCAGTTCTTC
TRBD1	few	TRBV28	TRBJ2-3	CASLQGRDTQYF	TGTGCCAGCTTACAGGGGAGAGATACGCAGTATTTT
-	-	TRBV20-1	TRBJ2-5	CSASARAQETQYF	TGCAGTGCTAGCGCCCGGGCGCAAGAGACCCAGTACTTC
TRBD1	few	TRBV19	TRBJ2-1	CASRTGGSLSSYNEQFF	TGTGCCAGCCGGACAGGGGGCTCCTTAAGCTCCTACAATGAGCAGTTCTTC
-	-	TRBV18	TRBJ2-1	CASSPPPVRAAYNEQFF	TGTGCCAGCTCACCGCCACCCGTGAGAGCAGCTTACAATGAGCAGTTCTTC
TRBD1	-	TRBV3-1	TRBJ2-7	CASSPKFPGTGGPRLVEQYF	TGTGCCAGCAGCCCGAAGTTTCCCGGGACAGGGGGCCCGAGGCTAGTCGAGCAGTACTTC
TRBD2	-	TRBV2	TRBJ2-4	CASSDGRGLIHTENIQYF	TGTGCCAGCAGTGATGGGAGGGGTCTAATCCATACGGAAAACATTCAGTACTTC
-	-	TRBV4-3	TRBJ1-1	CASSLGLLRGSGGTEAFF	TGCGCCAGCAGCCTAGGTCTTCTCAGGGGATCTGGGGGCACTGAAGCTTTCTTT
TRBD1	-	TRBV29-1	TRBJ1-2	CSVDGTDSGYTF	TGCAGCGTTGACGGGACAGACAGTGGCTACACCTTC
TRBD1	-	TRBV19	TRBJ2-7	CASSITPETGVEQYF	TGTGCCAGTAGTATTACCCCAGAGACAGGGGTCGAGCAGTACTTC
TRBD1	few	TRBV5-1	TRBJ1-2	CASSPGTATFYGYTF	TGCGCCAGCAGCCCCGGGACAGCGACTTTCTATGGCTACACCTTC
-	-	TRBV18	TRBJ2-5	CASSLGRVTETQYF	TGTGCCAGCTCACTTGGAAGGGTTACCGAGACCCAGTACTTC